Listed below are T cell receptor beta chains from one sample, sequenced in a study of blood T cell repertoires in COVID-19. Only in-frame clones appear in the TCRdb table, and some are missing; sequencing was by immunoSEQ multiplex PCR. Of tens of thousands of clones in the sample, 70% to 85% are singletons; the top ten hold more than 20%. Input material: peripheral blood. The receptors here all came from a woman in her forties or fifties with acute or convalescent COVID-19. CDR3s include the opening cysteine and the closing phenylalanine or tryptophan. The order of the fields is J gene, clone size, V gene, D gene, CDR3 protein, CDR3 DNA. D genes are given only for firm matches. A row's size may be missing; if present it is once, few, many or a size class.

TRBJ2-2 - TRBV4-3 - CASSLTRGGGELFF TGCGCCAGCAGCCTGACAAGGGGTGGCGGGGAGCTGTTTTTT
TRBJ2-2 - TRBV19 TRBD2 CASTGRRSTGELFF TGTGCCAGTACCGGGAGGAGATCCACCGGGGAGCTGTTTTTT
TRBJ2-1 - TRBV7-2 - CASSLALLVGETEQFF TGTGCCAGCAGCTTAGCGCTGCTAGTAGGTGAGACTGAGCAGTTCTTC
TRBJ1-3 - TRBV5-1 TRBD1 CASSWTGTVGGNTIYF TGCGCCAGCAGTTGGACCGGGACAGTGGGAGGAAACACCATATATTTT
TRBJ2-3 - TRBV5-1 - CASSLGTASTDTQYF TGCGCCAGCAGCTTGGGGACAGCTAGCACAGATACGCAGTATTTT
TRBJ2-3 once TRBV7-2 - CASSPDSYTQYF TGTGCCAGCAGCCCCGACTCTTATACGCAGTATTTT
TRBJ2-7 once TRBV6-6 - CASSYSTEATGEQYF TGTGCCAGCAGTTACTCCACGGAGGCCACAGGGGAGCAGTACTTC
TRBJ2-4 - TRBV18 - CASSPLPARTDHLAKNIQYF TGTGCCAGCTCACCCCTCCCAGCCCGGACAGACCATCTAGCCAAAAACATTCAGTACTTC
TRBJ1-1 - TRBV6-1 TRBD1 CASSDLGQLNTEAFF TGTGCCAGCAGTGACCTGGGACAGCTGAACACTGAAGCTTTCTTT
TRBJ2-7 - TRBV14 TRBD2 CASSKSGRSGEQYF TGTGCCAGCAGCAAAAGCGGGAGGTCGGGCGAGCAGTACTTC
TRBJ1-1 - TRBV28 - CASSTAGAHTEAFF TGTGCCAGCAGTACCGCAGGGGCGCACACTGAAGCTTTCTTT
TRBJ2-7 few TRBV6-2/TRBV6-3 - CASSFGDRGASYEQYF TGTGCCAGCAGTTTTGGAGATCGGGGGGCATCTTACGAGCAGTACTTC
TRBJ1-1 - TRBV6-5 - CASRPTAGGLTEAFF TGTGCCAGCAGACCGACAGCGGGGGGACTCACTGAAGCTTTCTTT
TRBJ2-5 - TRBV30 TRBD2 CAWSTRGGETQYF TGTGCCTGGAGCACGCGCGGGGGAGAGACCCAGTACTTC
TRBJ1-6 - TRBV27 TRBD1 CASASGTGNSPLHF TGTGCCAGCGCTTCCGGGACAGGGAATTCACCCCTCCACTTT
TRBJ1-4 - TRBV5-1 TRBD1 CASSLPGQGNEKLFF TGCGCCAGCAGCTTACCGGGACAGGGGAATGAAAAACTGTTTTTT
TRBJ2-1 - TRBV14 - CASSLGQGRVHEQFF TGTGCCAGCAGCCTAGGGCAGGGGCGCGTCCATGAGCAGTTCTTC
TRBJ1-1 - TRBV18 - CASSPPVRGGYTEAFF TGTGCCAGCTCACCACCGGTAAGGGGTGGGTACACTGAAGCTTTCTTT
TRBJ2-2 - TRBV25-1 - CASSAFMNTGELFF TGTGCCAGCAGTGCCTTTATGAACACCGGGGAGCTGTTTTTT
TRBJ2-1 - TRBV29-1 TRBD2 CSVSPSSGYNEQFF TGCAGCGTGTCACCGTCTAGCGGATACAATGAGCAGTTCTTC
TRBJ1-2 - TRBV3-1/TRBV3-2 - CASRGSFYGYTF TGTGCCAGCAGGGGGAGCTTCTATGGCTACACCTTC
TRBJ2-1 - TRBV7-2 TRBD1 CASSLGTASYNEQFF TGTGCCAGCAGCCTGGGGACAGCCTCCTACAATGAGCAGTTCTTC
TRBJ2-1 - TRBV2 - CASIGGSSYNEQFF TGTGCCAGCATAGGGGGTAGCTCCTACAATGAGCAGTTCTTC
TRBJ2-7 - TRBV7-9 TRBD2 CASSYYRGLADYEQYF TGTGCCAGCAGTTACTACCGGGGACTAGCAGACTACGAGCAGTACTTC
TRBJ2-7 - TRBV6-1 TRBD1 CASSLATGWVYEQYF TGTGCCAGCAGTTTGGCGACAGGGTGGGTTTACGAGCAGTACTTC
TRBJ2-1 - TRBV19 - CASSIDQYRVLNEQFF TGTGCCAGTAGTATAGATCAGTACAGGGTACTGAATGAGCAGTTCTTC
TRBJ2-1 - TRBV24-1 - CATSEDRQEQFF TGTGCCACCAGTGAGGATCGACAAGAGCAGTTCTTC
TRBJ1-2 - TRBV12-2 - CASRLYKGQGNYGYTF TGTGCAAGTCGCCTATACAAAGGACAGGGAAACTATGGCTACACCTTC
TRBJ2-7 - TRBV7-3 TRBD1 CASSLDRGDEQYF TGTGCCAGCAGCTTAGACAGGGGAGACGAGCAGTACTTC
TRBJ2-7 - TRBV4-3 - CASSQDQGQLQPYEQYF TGCGCCAGCAGCCAAGATCAAGGACAACTCCAACCCTACGAGCAGTACTTC
TRBJ1-2 - TRBV5-1 - CASSLAGIGAANYGYTF TGCGCCAGCAGCTTGGCCGGAATCGGAGCAGCTAACTATGGCTACACCTTC
TRBJ1-1 - TRBV11-2 - CASARSFVNTEAFF TGTGCCAGCGCCAGGTCGTTCGTGAACACTGAAGCTTTCTTT
TRBJ2-1 - TRBV28 TRBD2 CASSLPVAGYNEQFF TGTGCCAGCAGTTTACCTGTAGCGGGGTACAATGAGCAGTTCTTC
TRBJ2-4 - TRBV29-1 - CSVVGRLVNIQYF TGCAGCGTTGTCGGCAGGCTGGTGAACATTCAGTACTTC
TRBJ2-1 - TRBV28 - CASTPLGGRNEQFF TGTGCCAGCACTCCCCTGGGGGGGCGTAATGAGCAGTTCTTC
TRBJ1-1 few TRBV5-6 - CASSLGLSNTEAFF TGTGCCAGCAGCTTGGGTTTGAGCAACACTGAAGCTTTCTTT
TRBJ1-5 - TRBV6-2/TRBV6-3 - CASSYVGGDQPQHF TGTGCCAGCAGTTATGTCGGGGGGGATCAGCCCCAGCATTTT
TRBJ2-5 - TRBV6-2/TRBV6-3 TRBD2 CASSTPSGGQETQYF TGTGCCAGCAGCACCCCCAGCGGGGGCCAAGAGACCCAGTACTTC